The 31 T cell receptor beta chains below all came from one sample that was sequenced in a study of technical replicates of blood from a handful of donors (dated by TCRdb to the late 2010s). Libraries were constructed by the immunoSEQ multiplex PCR assay. TCRdb took over this immuneACCESS table, retaining in-frame rearrangements with V and J assigned. Such tables are incomplete; in checked studies, under half of the missing clones stem from an unresolved V gene, and the remainder is unexplained. The table for this sample lists under 85,000 clones; around 87% of them were counted only once. In total, the top ten clones hold about 5% of the sample. Source material: PBMCs. The receptor source for this set is a human donor in good health. Some clones in this sample may be carry-over from other donors' samples.

The V gene is TRBV5-6, the J gene TRBJ1-2; D is unclear. CDR3 length: 14 residues. In germline, CDR1 is SGHDT, CDR2 YYEEEE. Trimming shortened V by 2 bases and J by 4 bases, and 12 bases separated the two germline ends. Written as DNA, the CDR3 is TGTGCCAGCAGCTTCGGCGGGCGGGCCTATGGCTACACCTTC. Amino acids: CASSFGGRAYGYTF.

J is TRBJ2-7 and V is TRBV9; perhaps TRBD1 as D (5 bases). V was clipped by 3 bases and J by 7 bases, with 20 bases between them. The CDR3 covers 15 residues. The germline gives CDR1 SGDLS, CDR2 YYNGEE. The CDR3 protein is CASSEGFAWMQEQYF. The CDR3 bases are TGTGCCAGCAGCGAGGGGTTTGCATGGATGCAGGAGCAGTACTTC.

This chain uses TRBV7-9 with TRBJ2-7, with D possibly matching TRBD1 (6 bases). V was cut by 1 base and J by 6 bases, with 19 bases left in between. The CDR3 is 16 amino acids. Germline CDR1 and CDR2: SEHNR and FQNEAQ (reference sequence). The CDR3 is CASSLEGTGSFCEQYF. The DNA of the CDR3 is TGTGCCAGCAGCTTAGAGGGCACAGGGAGCTTTTGCGAGCAGTACTTC.

The rearrangement uses TRBV4-1 and TRBJ1-6; D remains unclear. V gave up 0 bases and J gave up 7 bases, with 16 bases separating them. Germline V lookup: CDR1 MGHRA, CDR2 YSYEKL. The CDR3 sequence is 17 residues long. The CDR3 spells CASSQESLGGRNSPLHF. The CDR3 DNA sequence: TGCGCCAGCAGCCAAGAATCGTTAGGAGGGCGCAATTCACCCCTCCACTTT.

V gene TRBV7-2 combines with J gene TRBJ2-3, with D hard to call. Per the germline V gene, CDR1 is SGHTA and CDR2 is FQGNSA. V lost 0 bases, J lost 2 bases, and 6 bases lay in between. CDR3 length equals 14 residues. The CDR3 reads CASSLASNTDTQYF. The CDR3 bases are TGTGCCAGCAGCTTAGCTAGTAACACAGATACGCAGTATTTT.

This sequence joins TRBV7-8 and TRBJ1-2, with 8 bases aligning to TRBD1. J was trimmed by 4 bases and V by 7 bases; bases with no gene match: 8. This CDR3 has 14 residues. Looked up from germline, CDR1 is SGHVS and CDR2 is FQNEAQ. The CDR3 loop reads CASTRTGGPYGYTF. The CDR3 nucleotides read TGTGCCAGCACCCGTACAGGGGGGCCCTATGGCTACACCTTC.

The chain couples TRBV7-9 to TRBJ1-5; D may be TRBD1 (5 bases). This CDR3 contains 13 residues. Trimming cost V 5 bases and J 7 bases, with 12 bases left between them. Per the germline V gene, CDR1 is SEHNR and CDR2 is FQNEAQ (reference sequence). CDR3 residues: CASSPGGLQPQHF. The CDR3 DNA sequence: TGTGCCAGCAGCCCTGGGGGGTTGCAGCCCCAGCATTTT. The entire variable domain, with the rest obtained from reference TRBV7-9 and TRBJ1-5, is as follows: DTGVSQNPRHKITKRGQNVTFRCDPISEHNRLYWYRQTLGQGPEFLTYFQNEAQLEKSRLLSDRFSAERPKGSFSTLEIQRTEQGDSAMYLCASSPGGLQPQHFGDGTRLSIL.

This sequence joins TRBV7-2 and TRBJ2-7, with 7 positions matching TRBD1. The germline gives CDR1 SGHTA, CDR2 FQGNSA. The CDR3 is made up of 13 amino acids. Trimming took 1 base from V and 9 from J; bases not matched to a gene: 6. Written as DNA, the CDR3 is TGTGCCAGCAGCTTAGGGCCAGGGGGAGTGCAGTACTTC. It specifies CASSLGPGGVQYF.

The chain couples TRBV7-9 to TRBJ2-2, with TRBD2 identical over 8 bases. Germline CDR1 and CDR2: SEHNR and FQNEAQ (reference sequence). The CDR3 consists of 19 residues. V trimming: 5 bases; J trimming: 0 bases; junction bases outside the gene matches: 14. This chain's CDR3 is CASSIGGARPRANTGELFF. The CDR3 DNA is TGTGCCAGCAGCATCGGGGGGGCTCGCCCCCGCGCGAACACCGGGGAGCTGTTTTTT.

On this clone: An end of the junction differs from the germline gene, which may be a read error. This chain joins TRBV5-6 and TRBJ1-4, with TRBD1 as a possible D gene (5 bases). The CDR3 has 12 residues. From germline, CDR1 is SGHDT and CDR2 YYEEEE. CDR3 sequence (DNA): TGTGCCAGCAGCTTGAGTGGGTCGGCGGGGGTTTTT. Its protein is CASSLSGSAGVF.

The chain joins TRBV4-3 to TRBJ2-2; D perhaps matches TRBD2 (5 bases). Trimming took off 6 bases at V and 6 bases at J, with 17 bases between the two ends. CDR3 length: 15 residues. The V gene's germline CDR1 is LGHNA and CDR2 YSLEER. Here the CDR3 DNA reads TGCGCCAGCAGGCAACTCCATCGGGAAGCCGGGGAGCTGTTTTTT. This translates into CASRQLHREAGELFF.

J is TRBJ2-7 and V is TRBV20-1, with 9 positions matching TRBD1. V gave up 8 bases and J gave up 7 bases; unmatched junction bases: 6. Germline CDR1 reads DFQATT; CDR2 reads SNEGSKA (reference sequence). This CDR3 has 11 residues. This CDR3 is CSTGQGDEQYF. CDR3 in DNA: TGCAGTACGGGACAGGGCGATGAGCAGTACTTC.

The chain joins TRBV27 to TRBJ1-5; D possibly corresponds to TRBD1 (6 bases). V lost 4 bases, J lost 9 bases, and 10 bases lay in between. The CDR3 totals 12 residues. Germline V gives CDR1 MNHEY, CDR2 SMNVEV (reference sequence). The CDR3 region has the DNA TGTGCCAGCAGTTCCAGGGGTGGGCCCCAGCATTTT. Residues: CASSSRGGPQHF.

This chain joins TRBV4-2 and TRBJ2-2; TRBD2 agrees at 13 bases. Germline V lookup: CDR1 LGHNA, CDR2 YNFKEQ. The V gene end was trimmed by 4 bases and the J gene end by 9 bases; junction bases not matched to a gene: 17. The CDR3 runs 19 residues. CDR3 region: CASSRGLAGASPATRELFF. The DNA for the CDR3 is TGTGCCAGCAGCCGAGGACTAGCGGGAGCCTCCCCGGCGACCCGGGAGCTGTTTTTT.

This chain joins TRBV19 and TRBJ2-1, with 8 positions matching TRBD2. The CDR3 has 17 amino acids. The junction had 15 bases not matched to a gene; V was cut back by 7 bases and J by 4 bases. The germline V gene encodes CDR1 LNHDA and CDR2 SQIVND (reference sequence). DNA of the CDR3: TGTGCCAGTAAAAAACGGGGGGGAGGGCCTACTTACAATGAGCAGTTCTTC. Its translation: CASKKRGGGPTYNEQFF.

The chain is built from TRBV6-5 and TRBJ1-2, with TRBD1 matching 7 bases. CDR3 length equals 15 residues. Germline V CDR1 and CDR2: MNHEY, SVGAGI. The V and J ends lost 4 bases and 3 bases, in that order; junction bases with no gene match: 8. The CDR3 coding sequence is TGTGCCAGCAGTTCGGGACAGATCTGGGACTATGGCTACACCTTC. Translated, it gives CASSSGQIWDYGYTF.

This clone was observed a single time. This chain connects TRBV30 to TRBJ2-3, with TRBD1 matching over 10 bases. Germline V gene data show CDR1 as GTSNPN and CDR2 as SVGIG (reference sequence). CDR3 length equals 16 residues. V lost 2 bases, J lost 4 bases, and 9 bases stayed unmatched. In DNA form, the CDR3 reads TGTGCCTGGAGTCTCCGCTGGACAGGGGGAGCAGATACGCAGTATTTT. Translated, it gives CAWSLRWTGGADTQYF.

This clone was recorded only once. The chain uses TRBV5-5 and TRBJ2-5, with D perhaps matching TRBD2 (5 bases). The length of the CDR3 is 13 residues. The germline V gene has CDR1 SGHKS and CDR2 YYEKEE (reference sequence). Trimming left V 2 bases short and J 1 base short, with 6 bases between. The CDR3 reads CASSLAVQETQYF. The CDR3 DNA reads as TGTGCCAGCAGCTTAGCGGTCCAAGAGACCCAGTACTTC. Combining the CDR3 with reference TRBV5-5 and TRBJ2-5 gives the whole variable domain DAGVTQSPTHLIKTRGQQVTLRCSPISGHKSVSWYQQVLGQGPQFIFQYYEKEERGRGNFPDRFSARQFPNYSSELNVNALLLGDSALYLCASSLAVQETQYFGPGTRLLVL.

The V call is TRBV18, the J call TRBJ1-1, with D possibly matching TRBD1 (5 bases). With 1 base removed from V and 6 bases from J, the gap between germline ends came to 18 bases. The CDR3 is 16 amino acids. Germline V gives CDR1 KGHSH, CDR2 LQKENI. CDR3 in amino acids: CASSPRDSALGAEAFF. The CDR3 DNA follows: TGTGCCAGCTCACCACGCGACAGCGCCTTGGGCGCTGAAGCTTTCTTT.

The genes are TRBV18 and TRBJ1-2; TRBD1 might be the D (6 bases). In germline, CDR1 is KGHSH, CDR2 LQKENI. V dropped 2 bases and J dropped 4 bases, with 11 bases sitting between them. CDR3 size: 14 residues. The CDR3 bases are TGTGCCAGCTCACCAACAGGGAGCATCTATGGCTACACCTTC. Encoded protein: CASSPTGSIYGYTF.

The CDR3: CASRAGAVHEQFF. CDR3 sequence (DNA): TGCGCCAGTCGAGCGGGGGCCGTACATGAGCAGTTCTTC. The chain has TRBV4-1 and TRBJ2-1; 8 bases match TRBD2. The length of the CDR3 is 13 residues. J was trimmed by 8 bases and V by 9 bases; bases with no gene match: 9. Germline-derived CDR1 and CDR2 are MGHRA and YSYEKL.

V and J are TRBV4-1 and TRBJ2-5, with D possibly being TRBD2 (6 bases). CDR1 and CDR2 (germline): MGHRA, YSYEKL. The CDR3 is made up of 17 amino acids. V lost 1 base to trimming and J lost 5 bases, with 20 bases between them. The CDR3 loop is CASSQGAPRGTGETQYF. CDR3 nucleotide sequence: TGCGCCAGCAGCCAAGGCGCCCCGAGAGGGACTGGGGAGACCCAGTACTTC.

The rearrangement joins TRBV6-5 to TRBJ1-5; D remains unclear. V lost 6 bases to trimming and J lost 6 bases, with 15 bases between them. This CDR3 is built from 14 residues. Germline CDR1 MNHEY, CDR2 SVGAGI. DNA for the CDR3: TGTGCCAGCAGCCGAGAGGGCGTGAGTCAGCCCCAGCATTTT. Protein product: CASSREGVSQPQHF.

The chain recombines TRBV7-8 with TRBJ2-2; 7 bases are a match to TRBD1. The CDR3 runs to 13 residues. The trim removed 5 bases at V and 9 bases at J, leaving 6 bases unmatched. Per germline, CDR1 SGHVS and CDR2 FQNEAQ. CDR3 residues: CASSPYRGRELFF. The CDR3, as DNA: TGTGCCAGCAGCCCATACAGGGGTAGGGAGCTGTTTTTT.

The chain combines TRBV19 with TRBJ2-5, with TRBD2 matching 8 bases. There are 14 residues in the CDR3. The V gene end was trimmed by 10 bases and the J gene end by 5 bases; junction bases not matched to a gene: 12. CDR1 and CDR2 from the germline V gene are LNHDA and SQIVND (reference sequence). This CDR3 is CATTGGGSGETQYF. The CDR3 DNA is TGTGCCACCACCGGGGGGGGGAGTGGGGAGACCCAGTACTTC.

The rearrangement uses TRBV7-6 and TRBJ2-7; 7 bases are shared with TRBD2. The V segment lost 5 bases and the J segment 0 bases; nucleotides outside the gene matches: 13. This CDR3 comprises 17 residues. Germline-derived CDR1 and CDR2 are SGHVS and FNYEAQ. The CDR3 spells CASSPRGDSLFSYEQYF. The CDR3 DNA reads TGTGCCAGCAGCCCCCGGGGGGACTCTTTATTCTCCTACGAGCAGTACTTC. Based on the CDR3 plus reference TRBV7-6 and TRBJ2-7, the full variable domain is GAGVSQSPRYKVTKRGQDVALRCDPISGHVSLYWYRQALGQGPEFLTYFNYEAQQDKSGLPNDRFSAERPEGSISTLTIQRTEQRDSAMYRCASSPRGDSLFSYEQYFGPGTRLTVT.

A single count supports this clone. CDR3 sequence reads: CASSENRAETQYF. CDR3 in DNA: TGTGCCAGCAGTGAAAACAGGGCTGAGACCCAGTACTTC. This chain uses TRBV27 with TRBJ2-5; tentatively, D is TRBD1 (6 bases). In germline, CDR1 is MNHEY, CDR2 SMNVEV (reference sequence). V was shortened by 5 bases and J by 5 bases, with 12 bases between the two germline ends. This CDR3 comprises 13 residues.

The V gene is TRBV5-4, the J gene TRBJ1-5, with a tentative D call TRBD1 (5 bases). V dropped 0 bases and J dropped 4 bases, with 11 bases sitting between them. The V gene's germline CDR1 is SGHNT and CDR2 YYREEE (reference sequence). This CDR3 has 15 residues. The CDR3 protein is CASSLEPGQNQPQHF. The CDR3 nucleotides read TGTGCCAGCAGCTTGGAGCCAGGGCAAAATCAGCCCCAGCATTTT.

The chain employs TRBV6-5 and TRBJ2-1; 10 positions agree with TRBD2. This CDR3 has 14 residues. Trimming at V came to 0 bases and at J to 9 bases, leaving 2 bases not matched to a gene. The germline CDR1 and CDR2 sequences are MNHEY and SVGAGI. CDR3 region: CASSYSLAGREQFF. DNA for the CDR3: TGTGCCAGCAGTTACTCACTAGCGGGACGTGAGCAGTTCTTC.

The gene calls are TRBV6-1 and TRBJ1-1, with D maybe TRBD1 (5 bases). With 8 bases removed from V and 0 bases from J, the gap between germline ends came to 10 bases. CDR3 length: 13 amino acids. From germline, CDR1 is MNHNS and CDR2 SASEGT. CDR3 loop: CASLTAMNTEAFF. The CDR3 region has the DNA TGTGCCAGCTTGACAGCAATGAACACTGAAGCTTTCTTT.

The gene calls are TRBV7-2 and TRBJ1-1; D remains unclear. V lost 4 bases, J lost 9 bases, and 15 bases lay in between. CDR1 is SGHTA, CDR2 FQGNSA, per germline. The CDR3 extends over 13 amino acids. CDR3 in DNA: TGTGCCAGCAGCTCCCCTAGGACTGTGAAAGCTTTCTTT. Translation gives CASSSPRTVKAFF.